The 25 T cell receptor beta chains listed next were all sequenced from one sample in a study of shared T cell receptors in the human thymus. The repertoire was sequenced with immunoSEQ multiplex PCR; TCRdb's copy has only in-frame clones and lacks some. The data contain roughly 700,000 clones, roughly 88% of them singletons. The same data also contributed to another study, on human thymus T cells.

Material for sequencing was thymocytes. The receptors were sampled from a boy under two years old with a congenital heart defect.

The chain carries TRBV10-2 and TRBJ2-7, with TRBD2 identical over 7 bases. The CDR3 spans 14 residues. The germline CDR1 and CDR2 sequences are WSHSY and SAAADI. J was trimmed by 2 bases and V by 2 bases; bases with no gene match: 3. CDR3 sequence reads: CASSETGTTYEQYF. The CDR3, as DNA: TGCGCCAGCAGTGAGACCGGGACTACCTACGAGCAGTACTTC.

This sequence joins TRBV5-1 and TRBJ2-3; D gene ambiguous. CDR1 and CDR2 (germline): SGHRS, YFSETQ. This CDR3 has 14 amino acids. V dropped 2 bases and J dropped 2 bases, with 9 bases sitting between them. CDR3 sequence reads: CASSFGGPTDTQYF. For the CDR3, the DNA is TGCGCCAGCAGCTTTGGCGGTCCCACAGATACGCAGTATTTT.

This chain joins TRBV27 and TRBJ2-7; TRBD1 is a possible D gene (5 bases). With 1 base removed from V and 3 bases from J, the gap between germline ends came to 13 bases. Germline assignment: CDR1 MNHEY and CDR2 SMNVEV (reference sequence). The CDR3 is 15 residues long. The CDR3 region is CASSLCTGQCYEQYF. CDR3 DNA sequence: TGTGCCAGCAGTTTATGTACTGGACAATGCTACGAGCAGTACTTC.

The chain couples TRBV20-1 to TRBJ2-3, with unresolved D. CDR1 is DFQATT and CDR2 is SNEGSKA in the germline V gene (reference sequence). This CDR3 contains 10 residues. CDR3 region: CTRSTDTQYF. DNA of the CDR3: TGCACCCGGTCCACAGATACGCAGTATTTT.

This rearrangement joins TRBV5-8 to TRBJ2-4; D call uncertain. CDR3 length equals 14 residues. Trimming left V 7 bases short and J 0 bases short, with 11 bases between. Looked up from germline, CDR1 is SGHTS and CDR2 is YDEGEE. The CDR3 loop is CASPRPGAKNIQYF. The CDR3 DNA reads TGTGCCAGCCCCCGGCCGGGAGCCAAAAACATTCAGTACTTC.

In this sample, this clone turned up a few times. The V call is TRBV5-4, the J call TRBJ2-7; 7 bases align to TRBD1. Germline CDR1 reads SGHNT; CDR2 reads YYREEE (reference sequence). The ends lost 4 bases at V and 5 bases at J; junction bases unmatched: 6. This CDR3 spans 13 amino acids. The CDR3 sequence is CASSADRDNEQYF. In DNA, the CDR3 is TGTGCCAGCAGCGCTGACAGGGACAACGAGCAGTACTTC. The variable domain in full, with the rest retrieved from reference TRBV5-4 and TRBJ2-7, is ETGVTQSPTHLIKTRGQQVTLRCSSQSGHNTVSWYQQALGQGPQFIFQYYREEENGRGNFPPRFSGLQFPNYSSELNVNALELDDSALYLCASSADRDNEQYFGPGTRLTVT.

This clone was recorded only once. The genes are TRBV5-1 and TRBJ1-3, with a weak D call TRBD1 (6 bases). The CDR3 has 17 amino acids. V lost 0 bases to trimming and J lost 0 bases, with 13 bases between them. Germline V CDR1 and CDR2: SGHRS, YFSETQ. The CDR3 DNA is TGCGCCAGCAGCTTGGACAGGGCCCCTAACTCTGGAAACACCATATATTTT. This sequence encodes CASSLDRAPNSGNTIYF.

The rearrangement links TRBV6-1 to TRBJ1-5; TRBD1 matches at 8 bases. Germline loops: CDR1 MNHNS, CDR2 SASEGT. The CDR3 loop spans 16 amino acids. Trimming took 1 base from V and 7 from J; bases not matched to a gene: 9. The CDR3 protein is CASSEDFRGRDQPQHF. CDR3 nucleotide sequence: TGTGCCAGCAGTGAAGACTTCAGGGGGCGCGACCAGCCCCAGCATTTT.

This chain joins TRBV6-1 and TRBJ2-7; 8 bases agree with TRBD1. The CDR3 is 15 amino acids. Germline CDR1 reads MNHNS; CDR2 reads SASEGT. The ends lost 8 bases at V and 2 bases at J; junction bases unmatched: 11. CDR3 nucleotide sequence: TGTGCCAGCGAGGTTTCGGGACAGGAACCCTACGAGCAGTACTTC. Its translation: CASEVSGQEPYEQYF.

The chain couples TRBV19 to TRBJ2-2, with 10 bases aligning to TRBD1. With V trimmed by 5 bases and J by 5 bases, 11 bases remained unmatched. This CDR3 is 17 amino acids long. Per germline, CDR1 LNHDA and CDR2 SQIVND (reference sequence). The CDR3 DNA sequence: TGTGCCAGTAGTCCCCTACCGGGACAGGGGAAAACCGGGGAGCTGTTTTTT. The encoded protein is CASSPLPGQGKTGELFF.

This sequence joins TRBV21-1 and TRBJ1-1; TRBD1 is the table's D call and was not checked against the DNA. TRBV21-1 constitutes a pseudogene. CDR3 size: 13 residues. The CDR3 nucleotides are TGTGCCAGCAGCACGGACAGACAGACTGAAGCTTTCTTT. It encodes CASSTDRQTEAFF.

The V call is TRBV5-4, the J call TRBJ2-7, with a weak D call TRBD2 (9 bases). Trimming cost V 6 bases and J 3 bases, with 25 bases left between them. The CDR3 has 17 amino acids. From germline, CDR1 is SGHNT and CDR2 YYREEE (reference sequence). CDR3 DNA: TGTGCCAGCATCCCCCAGGGGGCGGCTAGCGGGGACTACGAGCAGTACTTC. Amino acids: CASIPQGAASGDYEQYF.

This clone appeared a single time. CDR3: CASRIKEATNEKLFF. CDR3 in DNA: TGTGCCAGCAGAATAAAGGAGGCAACTAATGAAAAACTGTTTTTT. The genes are TRBV2 and TRBJ1-4, with D unclear. The CDR3 length is 15 residues. Trimming took off 6 bases at V and 0 bases at J, with 11 bases between the two ends. Germline lookup yields CDR1 SNHLY and CDR2 FYNNEI.

The chain joins TRBV5-1 to TRBJ2-1, with 7 positions matching TRBD2. The CDR3 is 16 residues long. Germline CDR1 and CDR2: SGHRS and YFSETQ. Trimming at V came to 0 bases and at J to 4 bases, leaving 7 bases not matched to a gene. CDR3 in amino acids: CASSLVIQRDYNEQFF. The CDR3 nucleotides are TGCGCCAGCAGCTTGGTTATCCAGCGGGATTACAATGAGCAGTTCTTC.

The V call is TRBV2, the J call TRBJ2-3, with D tentatively TRBD2 (5 bases). Trimming stripped 2 bases from V and 3 bases from J, with 6 bases between. The CDR3 sequence is 13 residues long. Germline lookup yields CDR1 SNHLY and CDR2 FYNNEI. In DNA, the CDR3 is TGTGCCAGCAGTGAAACTAGGACAGATACGCAGTATTTT. This codes for CASSETRTDTQYF.

The DNA of the CDR3 is TGTGCCAGCAGCTTGGGGGGACAGGGGGCTGTTACCCCCTACTACGAGCAGTACTTC. It translates to CASSLGGQGAVTPYYEQYF. The V gene is TRBV5-6, the J gene TRBJ2-7; 12 positions match TRBD1. The V gene end was trimmed by 0 bases and the J gene end by 3 bases; junction bases not matched to a gene: 13. The CDR3 is made up of 19 amino acids. Germline-derived CDR1 and CDR2 are SGHDT and YYEEEE.

This rearrangement joins TRBV7-2 to TRBJ2-7, with 10 bases lining up with TRBD2. J was trimmed by 2 bases and V by 5 bases; bases with no gene match: 6. From germline, CDR1 is SGHTA and CDR2 FQGNSA. The CDR3 contains 15 residues. This CDR3 is CASSTLAGVAYEQYF. The DNA of the CDR3 is TGTGCCAGCAGCACCCTAGCGGGAGTAGCCTACGAGCAGTACTTC.

The chain has TRBV28 and TRBJ2-7; weak D call: TRBD2 (6 bases). The germline V and J ends were trimmed by 0 bases and 8 bases, with 17 bases remaining between them. The CDR3 contains 15 residues. CDR1 is MDHEN, CDR2 SYDVKM, per germline. CDR3 sequence reads: CASSLCWRECTQQYF. CDR3 DNA sequence: TGTGCCAGCAGTTTATGCTGGCGGGAATGTACGCAGCAGTACTTC.

The chain combines TRBV19 with TRBJ2-3; tentatively, D is TRBD2 (5 bases). Trimming removed 5 bases at V and 1 base at J, with 10 bases between. Germline V lookup: CDR1 LNHDA, CDR2 SQIVND (reference sequence). CDR3 size: 14 residues. The CDR3 is CASSPGGGTDTQYF. The CDR3 DNA reads as TGTGCCAGTAGTCCCGGAGGCGGCACAGATACGCAGTATTTT.

The chain couples TRBV15 to TRBJ1-2, with unresolved D. V was trimmed by 3 bases and J by 1 base, leaving 12 bases between them. The CDR3 length is 15 residues. Germline-derived CDR1 and CDR2 are LNHNV and YYDKDF (reference sequence). CDR3 in amino acids: CATSRARGSNYGYTF. CDR3 sequence (DNA): TGTGCCACCAGCAGGGCTCGGGGAAGTAACTATGGCTACACCTTC.

This clone was counted only a few times. The chain has TRBV27 and TRBJ2-1; 7 bases fit TRBD2. With V trimmed by 2 bases and J by 2 bases, 6 bases remained unmatched. The CDR3 runs 16 residues. Germline V CDR1 and CDR2: MNHEY, SMNVEV (reference sequence). CDR3 loop: CASSLRREQTYNEQFF. In nucleotides, the CDR3 is TGTGCCAGCAGTTTACGGCGGGAGCAGACCTACAATGAGCAGTTCTTC.

The chain joins TRBV5-6 to TRBJ2-3; 11 bases agree with TRBD2. The V segment lost 4 bases and the J segment 1 base; nucleotides outside the gene matches: 14. The CDR3 length is 19 residues. The germline V gene has CDR1 SGHDT and CDR2 YYEEEE. CDR3 sequence reads: CASSGRGTSGSRGTDTQYF. The CDR3 nucleotides read TGTGCCAGCAGCGGGAGGGGGACTAGCGGAAGCCGGGGCACAGATACGCAGTATTTT.

The chain joins TRBV11-1 to TRBJ2-2, with 9 bases lining up with TRBD2. This CDR3 is built from 16 residues. V was clipped by 1 base and J by 6 bases; unmatched bases: 6. Germline values: CDR1 SGHAT, CDR2 FQDESV (reference sequence). The CDR3: CASSLVAGGPSGELFF. The CDR3 nucleotides read TGTGCCAGCAGCTTAGTGGCGGGAGGGCCATCCGGGGAGCTGTTTTTT.

The chain combines TRBV27 with TRBJ1-2; 11 bases are shared with TRBD1. The CDR3 has 16 amino acids. The trim removed 5 bases at V and 8 bases at J, leaving 13 bases unmatched. Germline values: CDR1 MNHEY, CDR2 SMNVEV (reference sequence). CDR3 DNA: TGTGCCAGCAGTCCGGGCCGGACAGGGGGCGATAGGGGCTACACCTTC. Its protein product is CASSPGRTGGDRGYTF.

The J gene is TRBJ2-7, the V gene TRBV4-3, with TRBD1 matching over 8 bases. There are 15 residues in the CDR3. Germline V lookup: CDR1 LGHNA, CDR2 YSLEER. The ends lost 0 bases at V and 7 bases at J; junction bases unmatched: 8. The CDR3 region is CASSQEVGRGQEQYF. CDR3 DNA: TGCGCCAGCAGCCAAGAAGTGGGCAGGGGGCAGGAGCAGTACTTC.